The 23 T cell receptor beta chains below all came from one sample that was sequenced in a study of cytomegalovirus exposure and HLA in healthy donors. Vbeta (60) and Jbeta (13) primers were used in the PCR. Profiling relied on immunoSEQ multiplex PCR, and the TCRdb table lists in-frame clones only, not all of them. The sample shows more than 150,000 clones, roughly four fifths of them seen only once. The material sequenced was PBMCs. Source of these receptors: a woman aged 18-29 years in good health and CMV-seronegative.

The chain joins TRBV6-4 to TRBJ2-3; TRBD2 matches 8 bases. V shed 2 bases and J 1 base; nucleotides not matched to a gene: 2. The CDR3 covers 15 residues. Germline V gene lookup returns CDR1 MRHNA and CDR2 SNTAGT. CDR3 DNA: TGTGCCAGCAGTGACGGGACTAGTGGCACAGATACGCAGTATTTT. Protein product: CASSDGTSGTDTQYF.

The V call is TRBV4-1, the J call TRBJ2-1; no firm D call. CDR1 is MGHRA, CDR2 YSYEKL, per germline. This CDR3 has 13 amino acids. V lost 0 bases and J lost 8, with 8 bases in between. The CDR3 region is CASSQENQDEQFF. The CDR3 coding sequence is TGCGCCAGCAGCCAAGAAAATCAGGATGAGCAGTTCTTC.

The genes are TRBV19 and TRBJ2-7, with 8 bases lining up with TRBD1. The CDR3 is 16 amino acids. With 7 bases clipped from V and 3 bases from J, the junction kept 14 bases outside the gene matches. Germline V gives CDR1 LNHDA, CDR2 SQIVND (reference sequence). CDR3 in DNA: TGTGCCAGTAAGAAATCCGGGACAGGAACCCTCTACGAGCAGTACTTC. Translation: CASKKSGTGTLYEQYF.

The J gene is TRBJ1-1, the V gene TRBV27, with a weak D call TRBD1 (6 bases). The length of the CDR3 is 14 residues. Germline CDR1 reads MNHEY; CDR2 reads SMNVEV (reference sequence). Trimming took 7 bases from V and 3 from J, leaving 15 bases between them. CDR3 protein: CASNPQGLDTEAFF. CDR3 bases: TGTGCCAGCAACCCACAGGGATTGGACACTGAAGCTTTCTTT.

J is TRBJ2-1 and V is TRBV21-1; no DNA check was done on the table's D call, TRBD1. TRBV21-1 is a pseudogene locus. The CDR3 covers 18 residues. The CDR3 bases are TGTGCCAGCAGCAAAAAATCCATTATGGGACAGGGTTACAATGAGCAGTTCTTC. Its protein product is CASSKKSIMGQGYNEQFF.

The chain joins TRBV28 to TRBJ1-5, with 8 bases fitting TRBD1. Germline V lookup: CDR1 MDHEN, CDR2 SYDVKM. With V trimmed by 5 bases and J by 0 bases, 15 bases remained unmatched. The CDR3 has 19 amino acids. Here the CDR3 DNA reads TGTGCCAGCAGTGTCTACTCGGGACAGGTCCCTTATAGCAATCAGCCCCAGCATTTT. Translating it yields CASSVYSGQVPYSNQPQHF.

The chain is built from TRBV6-1 and TRBJ1-2; a weak D match, TRBD1 (6 bases). The CDR3 consists of 12 residues. V lost 4 bases, J lost 6 bases, and 9 bases lay in between. In germline, CDR1 is MNHNS, CDR2 SASEGT. The CDR3 reads CASSARQDGYTF. CDR3 coding DNA: TGTGCCAGCAGTGCGAGACAGGATGGCTACACCTTC.

In the case of this clone: Other DNA variants within this sample encode the same CDR3. The rearrangement links TRBV6-5 to TRBJ2-7, with a possible D match to TRBD1 (5 bases). V was cut by 2 bases and J by 0 bases, with 8 bases left in between. The CDR3 runs to 14 residues. CDR1 is MNHEY and CDR2 is SVGAGI in the germline V gene. The DNA for the CDR3 is TGTGCCAGCAGTTACAGTCAGGGCTCCTACGAGCAGTACTTC. This translates into CASSYSQGSYEQYF.

This clone has more than one count but fewer than ten. The chain couples TRBV6-6 to TRBJ1-2, with 10 positions matching TRBD1. The length of the CDR3 is 15 residues. CDR1 and CDR2 (germline): MNHNY, SVGAGI (reference sequence). After removal of 6 bases from V and 4 bases from J, the junction contained 8 bases not matched to a gene. As DNA, the CDR3 is TGTGCCAGCAGCTTGGGACAGGGGTTGTTCTATGGCTACACCTTC. Its protein product is CASSLGQGLFYGYTF.

The rearrangement joins TRBV7-9 to TRBJ2-2, with TRBD1 matching 9 bases. CDR3 length: 16 amino acids. The V segment lost 1 base and the J segment 6 bases; nucleotides outside the gene matches: 6. CDR1 is SEHNR and CDR2 is FQNEAQ in the germline V gene (reference sequence). In DNA, the CDR3 is TGTGCCAGCAGCTTAGACCTCGGGACAGGGTCCGGGGAGCTGTTTTTT. Translation gives CASSLDLGTGSGELFF.

This CDR3 reads CASSLGHSGGAFSPDTQYF. Here the CDR3 DNA reads TGTGCCAGCAGCTTAGGACATAGCGGGGGGGCTTTTAGTCCAGATACGCAGTATTTT. V and J are TRBV11-2 and TRBJ2-3; 11 nucleotides line up with TRBD2. The germline V gene encodes CDR1 SGHAT and CDR2 FQNNGV. Trimming at V came to 1 base and at J to 4 bases, leaving 13 bases not matched to a gene. The CDR3 totals 19 residues. Variable domain in full (rest from reference TRBV11-2 and TRBJ2-3): EAGVAQSPRYKIIEKRQSVAFWCNPISGHATLYWYQQILGQGPKLLIQFQNNGVVDDSQLPKDRFSAERLKGVDSTLKIQPAKLEDSAVYLCASSLGHSGGAFSPDTQYFGPGTRLTVL.

This clone was seen a handful of times. The CDR3 DNA reads TGTGCCACCGATGCGGGGGGGGAGGAGGAGACCCAGTACTTC. Translated, it gives CATDAGGEEETQYF. The chain has TRBV6-6 and TRBJ2-5; 9 bases agree with TRBD2. V shed 10 bases, J shed 5 bases, and the junction held 11 bases outside the gene matches. The CDR3 has 14 residues. Germline V lookup: CDR1 MNHNY, CDR2 SVGAGI (reference sequence).

V and J are TRBV7-3 and TRBJ2-1; 10 positions match TRBD1. The CDR3 runs 15 residues. Trimming at V came to 5 bases and at J to 6 bases, leaving 7 bases not matched to a gene. Germline loops: CDR1 SGHTA, CDR2 FQGTGA. CDR3 sequence: CASSIRTGGINEQFF. CDR3 in DNA: TGTGCCAGCAGCATTAGGACAGGGGGGATCAATGAGCAGTTCTTC.

V gene TRBV7-6 combines with J gene TRBJ2-7, with 7 bases identical to TRBD1. The CDR3 runs 14 residues. The trim removed 2 bases at V and 2 bases at J, leaving 3 bases unmatched. The V gene's germline CDR1 is SGHVS and CDR2 FNYEAQ. As DNA, the CDR3 is TGTGCCAGCAGCTTATGGCAGGGGGCCTACGAGCAGTACTTC. This encodes CASSLWQGAYEQYF.

CDR3 amino acids: CASRSLAGPDTQYF. CDR3 bases: TGTGCCAGCAGGTCCCTAGCGGGCCCTGATACGCAGTATTTT. V and J are TRBV27 and TRBJ2-3; 8 bases are shared with TRBD2. Per germline, CDR1 MNHEY and CDR2 SMNVEV (reference sequence). The CDR3 consists of 14 residues. Germline trimming cut 6 bases from V and 6 bases from J; bases unmatched to any gene: 8.

Concerning this clone itself: This CDR3 is missing its conserved last phenylalanine or tryptophan, likely due to a read error. The limits of the CDR3 on the DNA are not certain, so only TCRdb's listed CDR3 is given. The genes are TRBV9 and TRBJ1-2; the table calls TRBD1, which could not be checked here. In germline, CDR1 is SGDLS, CDR2 YYNGEE. Including both end residues, the CDR3 is 11 amino acids long. Here the CDR3 reads CASSYDRDRLY.

The chain links TRBV2 to TRBJ2-3; TRBD1 matches 10 bases. The V gene's germline CDR1 is SNHLY and CDR2 FYNNEI. This CDR3 is built from 14 residues. V lost 6 bases, J lost 8 bases, and 8 bases stayed unmatched. CDR3 in amino acids: CASRPGQGFGTQYF. The CDR3 DNA follows: TGTGCCAGCAGGCCGGGACAGGGGTTCGGTACGCAGTATTTT. Drawing the rest from reference TRBV2 and TRBJ2-3, the complete variable domain is EPEVTQTPSHQVTQMGQEVILRCVPISNHLYFYWYRQILGQKVEFLVSFYNNEISEKSEIFDDQFSVERPDGSNFTLKIRSTKLEDSAMYFCASRPGQGFGTQYFGPGTRLTVL.

This sequence joins TRBV9 and TRBJ1-3, with D perhaps TRBD1 (6 bases). The CDR3 totals 14 residues. The V end was cut by 3 bases, the J end by 3 bases, with 10 bases between. Germline CDR1 SGDLS, CDR2 YYNGEE. CDR3: CASSATGFGNTIYF. The CDR3 nucleotides read TGTGCCAGCAGCGCGACAGGATTTGGAAACACCATATATTTT.

The V and J genes are TRBV5-1 and TRBJ2-1, with TRBD2 matching over 14 bases. The CDR3 has 16 amino acids. With 4 bases clipped from V and 3 bases from J, the junction kept 3 bases outside the gene matches. Germline V lookup: CDR1 SGHRS, CDR2 YFSETQ. The CDR3 here is CASSPGTSGSYNEQFF. In DNA form, the CDR3 reads TGCGCCAGCAGCCCGGGGACTAGCGGGAGCTACAATGAGCAGTTCTTC.

The gene calls are TRBV11-2 and TRBJ1-1; a weak D match, TRBD1 (6 bases). V lost 5 bases, J lost 10 bases, and 14 bases lay in between. The CDR3 length is 12 residues. The germline CDR1 and CDR2 sequences are SGHAT and FQNNGV. For the CDR3, the DNA is TGTGCCAGCAGCACCCGGACAGTTGCAGCTTTCTTT. Its protein is CASSTRTVAAFF.

This clone has only a few counts. The V call is TRBV6-6, the J call TRBJ1-4, with unresolved D. The V gene lost 6 bases and the J gene lost 1 base, with 9 bases spanning the gap. Germline CDR1 and CDR2: MNHNY and SVGAGI (reference sequence). This CDR3 has 14 amino acids. CDR3 region: CASSPAGTNEKLFF. CDR3 DNA: TGTGCCAGCAGCCCAGCAGGAACTAATGAAAAACTGTTTTTT.

V usage is TRBV7-2 and J usage is TRBJ2-3, with 9 bases fitting TRBD1. V lost 3 bases and J lost 3; bases outside the gene matches: 1. Germline lookup yields CDR1 SGHTA and CDR2 FQGNSA. This CDR3 region has 14 residues. CDR3 loop: CASSLGQGTDTQYF. CDR3 in DNA: TGTGCCAGCAGCTTGGGACAGGGAACAGATACGCAGTATTTT.

This clone has a single count. V and J are TRBV2 and TRBJ2-7; D possibly corresponds to TRBD2 (5 bases). The CDR3 sequence is 13 residues long. The ends were cut back, 7 bases at V and 6 bases at J, with 16 bases in the middle. Looked up from germline, CDR1 is SNHLY and CDR2 is FYNNEI. This chain's CDR3 is CASNHRGLREQYF. In DNA form, the CDR3 reads TGTGCCAGCAACCACCGCGGGTTACGCGAGCAGTACTTC.